Below, 20 T cell receptor beta chains from the same sample are listed, as sequenced in a study of T cells in localized non-small cell lung cancer. TCRdb keeps only in-frame clones here, not all; method: immunoSEQ multiplex PCR. The profile shows approximately 70,000 clones, 85% to 90% of them singletons. The sequencing here drew on peripheral blood, taken before any cancer treatment. These receptor sequences come from a male donor aged 60 or over with stage III squamous cell lung carcinoma.

This chain links TRBV19 with TRBJ2-3; 9 nucleotides agree with TRBD1. There are 16 residues in the CDR3. Trimming took 5 bases from V and 3 from J; bases not matched to a gene: 9. Germline V gives CDR1 LNHDA, CDR2 SQIVND (reference sequence). The CDR3: CASSPRTGARTDTQYF. CDR3 in DNA: TGTGCCAGTAGTCCTCGGACAGGGGCGCGGACAGATACGCAGTATTTT.

This chain joins TRBV6-5 and TRBJ1-6, with D unresolved. CDR1 MNHEY and CDR2 SVGAGI come from the germline V gene. Trimming removed 2 bases from V and 7 bases from J, with 9 bases in between. CDR3 length equals 14 residues. The CDR3 DNA is TGTGCCAGCAGTTACGCGGGGAGAAATTCACCCCTCCACTTT. This translates into CASSYAGRNSPLHF.

This chain links TRBV7-9 with TRBJ2-6; TRBD1 aligns across 7 bases. V shed 7 bases and J 0 bases; nucleotides not matched to a gene: 3. CDR1 is SEHNR and CDR2 is FQNEAQ in the germline V gene (reference sequence). The length of the CDR3 is 15 residues. CDR3 bases: TGTGCCAGCATACAGGGGAGCTCTGGGGCCAACGTCCTGACTTTC. This translates into CASIQGSSGANVLTF. Supplemented by reference TRBV7-9 and TRBJ2-6, the full variable domain reads DTGVSQNPRHKITKRGQNVTFRCDPISEHNRLYWYRQTLGQGPEFLTYFQNEAQLEKSRLLSDRFSAERPKGSFSTLEIQRTEQGDSAMYLCASIQGSSGANVLTFGAGSRLTVL.

This rearrangement joins TRBV19 to TRBJ2-3, with D perhaps matching TRBD2 (6 bases). The V gene lost 7 bases and the J gene lost 8 bases, with 16 bases spanning the gap. Germline V gene data show CDR1 as LNHDA and CDR2 as SQIVND (reference sequence). The CDR3 sequence is 13 residues long. The CDR3 loop reads CASNMGVGGTQYF. The CDR3 nucleotides are TGTGCCAGTAATATGGGGGTCGGGGGTACGCAGTATTTT. Full variable domain (missing parts from reference TRBV19 and TRBJ2-3): DGGITQSPKYLFRKEGQNVTLSCEQNLNHDAMYWYRQDPGQGLRLIYYSQIVNDFQKGDIAEGYSVSREKKESFPLTVTSAQKNPTAFYLCASNMGVGGTQYFGPGTRLTVL.

This chain joins TRBV5-1 and TRBJ2-5, with 14 positions matching TRBD2. This CDR3 is built from 15 residues. The junction had 3 bases not matched to a gene; V was cut back by 4 bases and J by 4 bases. Germline V CDR1 and CDR2: SGHRS, YFSETQ. CDR3 in amino acids: CASSGTSGGPETQYF. The CDR3 DNA follows: TGCGCCAGCAGCGGGACTAGCGGGGGTCCAGAGACCCAGTACTTC.

The genes are TRBV4-3 and TRBJ2-2; tentatively, D is TRBD1 (5 bases). The CDR3 has 16 residues. The V gene's germline CDR1 is LGHNA and CDR2 YSLEER. V was shortened by 1 base and J by 1 base, with 10 bases between the two germline ends. The CDR3 nucleotides are TGCGCCAGCAGCCAAGTTCCCCAGGGGAACACCGGGGAGCTGTTTTTT. It is translated as CASSQVPQGNTGELFF.

This chain uses TRBV5-4 with TRBJ1-2; unclear D gene. This CDR3 comprises 11 residues. Germline lookup yields CDR1 SGHNT and CDR2 YYREEE (reference sequence). Between the trimmed V and J ends, which lost 2 bases and 10 bases, there was a span of 9 bases. The CDR3 loop reads CASSLNAAYTF. The CDR3 DNA follows: TGTGCCAGCAGCTTAAACGCGGCCTACACCTTC.

The chain uses TRBV29-1 and TRBJ2-7; D is perhaps TRBD1 or TRBD2 (5 bases each). Trimming stripped 0 bases from V and 0 bases from J, with 12 bases between. Germline V gene lookup returns CDR1 SQVTM and CDR2 ANQGSEA. The CDR3 has 15 amino acids. CDR3 coding DNA: TGCAGCGTTGAAGACGAGGGGCTTAGCTCCTACGAGCAGTACTTC. It is translated as CSVEDEGLSSYEQYF.

The chain recombines TRBV9 with TRBJ2-3; 14 nucleotides match TRBD2. Germline loops: CDR1 SGDLS, CDR2 YYNGEE. The CDR3 extends over 17 amino acids. Unmatched junction bases numbered 4, after V lost 2 bases and J lost 2 bases. The CDR3 is CASSVLGLAGATDTQYF. The CDR3 bases are TGTGCCAGCAGCGTTTTGGGACTAGCGGGGGCCACAGATACGCAGTATTTT.

CDR3 sequence reads: CASSTPNQPQHF. The CDR3 DNA reads as TGTGCCAGCAGTACACCCAATCAGCCCCAGCATTTT. The chain links TRBV6-6 to TRBJ1-5; D remains unclear. This CDR3 has 12 residues. The germline V gene encodes CDR1 MNHNY and CDR2 SVGAGI (reference sequence). V lost 5 bases and J lost 3, with 5 bases in between.

V and J are TRBV7-9 and TRBJ1-2; D may be TRBD1 (6 bases). Per germline, CDR1 SEHNR and CDR2 FQNEAQ (reference sequence). The length of the CDR3 is 13 residues. V gave up 4 bases and J gave up 8 bases, with 14 bases separating them. CDR3 in DNA: TGTGCCAGCAGCTCCCGGAGGGGGGGAGGCTACACCTTC. It yields the protein CASSSRRGGGYTF.

The chain uses TRBV7-9 and TRBJ2-3; a weak D match, TRBD1 (6 bases). V shed 5 bases and J shed 0 bases, with 12 bases lying between them. The CDR3 covers 15 residues. Germline CDR1 reads SEHNR; CDR2 reads FQNEAQ (reference sequence). The CDR3 sequence: CASSEDSPSTDTQYF. For the CDR3, the DNA is TGTGCCAGCAGCGAGGACAGTCCTAGCACAGATACGCAGTATTTT.

This rearrangement joins TRBV5-8 to TRBJ1-6, with TRBD1 as a possible D gene (5 bases). Trimming left V 2 bases short and J 7 bases short, with 7 bases between. This CDR3 has 13 amino acids. Germline CDR1 and CDR2: SGHTS and YDEGEE. The CDR3 spells CASSFGGNSPLHF. In nucleotides, the CDR3 is TGTGCCAGCAGCTTCGGGGGGAATTCACCCCTCCACTTT. Variable domain in full (rest from reference TRBV5-8 and TRBJ1-6): EAGVTQSPTHLIKTRGQQATLRCSPISGHTSVYWYQQALGLGLQFLLWYDEGEERNRGNFPPRFSGRQFPNYSSELNVNALELEDSALYLCASSFGGNSPLHFGNGTRLTVT.

The chain joins TRBV7-2 to TRBJ2-5; D gene uncertain. Trimming removed 5 bases from V and 0 bases from J, with 1 base in between. Germline CDR1 reads SGHTA; CDR2 reads FQGNSA. The CDR3 consists of 11 residues. The CDR3 DNA follows: TGTGCCAGCAGCGACCAAGAGACCCAGTACTTC. Translated, it gives CASSDQETQYF.

The rearrangement links TRBV7-9 to TRBJ1-6, with D perhaps TRBD1 (6 bases). The germline gives CDR1 SEHNR, CDR2 FQNEAQ (reference sequence). The CDR3 covers 14 residues. V was trimmed by 1 base and J by 9 bases, leaving 10 bases between them. CDR3 region: CASSLEQGISPLHF. CDR3 nucleotide sequence: TGTGCCAGCAGCTTAGAACAGGGTATTTCACCCCTCCACTTT.

CDR3 nucleotides: TGTGCCAGCAGCCTTGGACAGGGATTGATGAACACTGAAGCTTTCTTT. Residues: CASSLGQGLMNTEAFF. The chain combines TRBV7-2 with TRBJ1-1; 8 bases map to TRBD1. The ends lost 5 bases at V and 0 bases at J; junction bases unmatched: 8. Germline CDR1 reads SGHTA; CDR2 reads FQGNSA. CDR3 length: 16 residues. Complete variable domain (other parts from reference TRBV7-2 and TRBJ1-1): GAGVSQSPSNKVTEKGKDVELRCDPISGHTALYWYRQSLGQGLEFLIYFQGNSAPDKSGLPSDRFSAERTGGSVSTLTIQRTQQEDSAVYLCASSLGQGLMNTEAFFGQGTRLTVV.

The chain joins TRBV11-2 to TRBJ2-3; D uncertain. The CDR3 has 15 residues. CDR1 SGHAT and CDR2 FQNNGV come from the germline V gene. V lost 4 bases and J 1 base, leaving 12 bases between the germline ends. This CDR3 is CASSSTRARTDTQYF. CDR3 coding DNA: TGTGCCAGCAGCTCGACTCGAGCCCGCACAGATACGCAGTATTTT. The full variable domain, completed using reference TRBV11-2 and TRBJ2-3, is EAGVAQSPRYKIIEKRQSVAFWCNPISGHATLYWYQQILGQGPKLLIQFQNNGVVDDSQLPKDRFSAERLKGVDSTLKIQPAKLEDSAVYLCASSSTRARTDTQYFGPGTRLTVL.

The rearrangement joins TRBV19 to TRBJ2-3; D is unresolved. The V gene's germline CDR1 is LNHDA and CDR2 SQIVND (reference sequence). The CDR3 consists of 17 residues. The germline V and J ends were trimmed by 0 bases and 1 base, with 14 bases remaining between them. CDR3 in amino acids: CASSIDPVGRGTDTQYF. For the CDR3, the DNA is TGTGCCAGTAGTATAGACCCCGTGGGAAGAGGCACAGATACGCAGTATTTT. Looking up the rest from reference TRBV19 and TRBJ2-3 gives the full variable domain: DGGITQSPKYLFRKEGQNVTLSCEQNLNHDAMYWYRQDPGQGLRLIYYSQIVNDFQKGDIAEGYSVSREKKESFPLTVTSAQKNPTAFYLCASSIDPVGRGTDTQYFGPGTRLTVL.

The chain recombines TRBV6-1 with TRBJ1-1; perhaps TRBD1 as D (5 bases). Germline values: CDR1 MNHNS, CDR2 SASEGT. The V and J ends lost 4 bases and 0 bases respectively, with 21 bases between them. This CDR3 has 18 residues. CDR3 sequence (DNA): TGTGCCAGCAGTGCGCGCAGGGAGGGGAGGATCATGAACACTGAAGCTTTCTTT. It is translated as CASSARREGRIMNTEAFF.

The rearrangement uses TRBV11-3 and TRBJ1-1; 9 bases align to TRBD1. Germline V gene data show CDR1 as SGHNT and CDR2 as YENEEA. CDR3 length: 15 amino acids. The junction had 11 bases not matched to a gene; V was cut back by 8 bases and J by 4 bases. The CDR3 region has the DNA TGTGCCAGCGGGCCGACAGGGGGATCGAGCACTGAAGCTTTCTTT. Its protein is CASGPTGGSSTEAFF.